One and the same sample provided the 26 T cell receptor beta chains below, sequenced in a study of memory CD4+ T cells and cytomegalovirus serostatus. Method: immunoSEQ multiplex PCR; TCRdb's copy keeps in-frame clones and lacks some. Of under 40,000 clones in the sample, 65% to 80% were seen once. The sort gate was single viable CD3+CD4+CD8-CD45RO+ cells for memory CD4+ T cells. What was sequenced was memory CD4+ T cells from blood. The receptor set was obtained from an adult in good health and CMV-seropositive.

The chain joins TRBV4-3 to TRBJ1-1, with 7 bases matching TRBD1. The CDR3 consists of 13 residues. Germline-derived CDR1 and CDR2 are LGHNA and YSLEER. J gave up 7 bases and V 4 bases, and 6 bases lay outside the gene matches. The CDR3 here is CASSPLRDSEAFF. CDR3 DNA sequence: TGCGCCAGCAGCCCCCTCCGGGACAGTGAAGCTTTCTTT.

V and J are TRBV27 and TRBJ2-1, with a tentative D call TRBD2 (5 bases). V lost 2 bases to trimming and J lost 5 bases, with 13 bases between them. The CDR3 has 15 amino acids. Germline CDR1 reads MNHEY; CDR2 reads SMNVEV (reference sequence). The CDR3 DNA sequence: TGTGCCAGCAGTTTAGAGGGCGGGCACAACAATGAGCAGTTCTTC. It translates to CASSLEGGHNNEQFF.

The J gene is TRBJ2-7, the V gene TRBV11-2; the D is unclear. Trimming stripped 5 bases from V and 2 bases from J, with 19 bases between. Germline CDR1 reads SGHAT; CDR2 reads FQNNGV. The CDR3 contains 16 residues. CDR3 coding DNA: TGTGCCAGCAGCGGCTTACGGGCAGCCGACGCCTACGAGCAGTACTTC. This codes for CASSGLRAADAYEQYF.

The gene calls are TRBV4-3 and TRBJ2-7; TRBD2 aligns across 8 bases. Germline values: CDR1 LGHNA, CDR2 YSLEER. This CDR3 contains 15 residues. J lost 4 bases, V lost 1 base, and 6 bases had no gene match. The CDR3 DNA reads TGCGCCAGCAGCCAAGGTCCAGCGGGGGAATACGAGCAGTACTTC. The encoded protein is CASSQGPAGEYEQYF.

J is TRBJ2-7 and V is TRBV5-5; TRBD1 is a possible D gene (6 bases). Trimming left V 0 bases short and J 5 bases short, with 15 bases between. From germline, CDR1 is SGHKS and CDR2 YYEKEE (reference sequence). The CDR3 spans 15 residues. CDR3 residues: CASSLEGQGHNEQYF. The CDR3 nucleotides read TGTGCCAGCAGCTTGGAAGGTCAGGGGCACAACGAGCAGTACTTC. Using reference TRBV5-5 and TRBJ2-7 for the parts outside the CDR3, the full variable domain is DAGVTQSPTHLIKTRGQQVTLRCSPISGHKSVSWYQQVLGQGPQFIFQYYEKEERGRGNFPDRFSARQFPNYSSELNVNALLLGDSALYLCASSLEGQGHNEQYFGPGTRLTVT.

This clone was seen more than once but under ten times. V is TRBV19 and J is TRBJ2-3, with TRBD1 matching 7 bases. This CDR3 has 18 amino acids. V was clipped by 5 bases and J by 0 bases; unmatched bases: 14. The germline V gene has CDR1 LNHDA and CDR2 SQIVND (reference sequence). CDR3: CASSAPSRGGQSTDTQYF. The CDR3, as DNA: TGTGCCAGTAGTGCCCCCTCACGAGGGGGCCAAAGCACAGATACGCAGTATTTT.

The chain joins TRBV6-1 to TRBJ1-4, with D uncertain. Germline V gene sequence: CDR1 MNHNS, CDR2 SASEGT. The V gene lost 0 bases and the J gene lost 5 bases, with 10 bases spanning the gap. The CDR3 length is 15 residues. The CDR3 sequence is CASSEALRPNEKLFF. The DNA for the CDR3 is TGTGCCAGCAGTGAAGCGCTTCGGCCGAATGAAAAACTGTTTTTT.

CDR3 DNA sequence: TGCGCCAGCAGCCAAGAAGGGGGGTGGAACATTCAGTACTTC. It encodes CASSQEGGWNIQYF. The chain employs TRBV4-1 and TRBJ2-4, with D tentatively TRBD1 or TRBD2 (6 bases each). This CDR3 has 14 amino acids. The V end lost 0 bases, the J end lost 7 bases, and 10 bases lay between the germline ends. The germline V gene has CDR1 MGHRA and CDR2 YSYEKL.

By share, this clone counts as medium-sized. DNA of the CDR3: TGTGCCAGCAGCTTACAGCGGGAGGGTCTCAATGAGCAGTTCTTC. This codes for CASSLQREGLNEQFF. The chain joins TRBV5-4 to TRBJ2-1; 10 nucleotides align to TRBD2. The CDR3 loop spans 15 amino acids. The ends lost 2 bases at V and 6 bases at J; junction bases unmatched: 5. Germline V gene lookup returns CDR1 SGHNT and CDR2 YYREEE (reference sequence).

This clone has more than one count but fewer than ten. The rearrangement joins TRBV7-9 to TRBJ1-1; tentatively, D is TRBD1 (5 bases). V was cut by 4 bases and J by 0 bases, with 9 bases left in between. The V gene's germline CDR1 is SEHNR and CDR2 FQNEAQ (reference sequence). The length of the CDR3 is 14 residues. The chain's CDR3 is CASSSQGLNTEAFF. The CDR3 DNA reads TGTGCCAGCAGCTCTCAGGGTCTGAACACTGAAGCTTTCTTT.

This chain uses TRBV5-8 with TRBJ2-7; tentatively, D is TRBD1 (7 bases). The CDR3 sequence is 15 residues long. CDR1 SGHTS and CDR2 YDEGEE come from the germline V gene. V lost 0 bases and J lost 4, with 14 bases in between. CDR3 coding DNA: TGTGCCAGCAGCTTGGGAGGTCAGGGGGGATACGAGCAGTACTTC. Protein: CASSLGGQGGYEQYF.

The J gene is TRBJ2-3, the V gene TRBV9; D is perhaps TRBD2 (6 bases). Germline lookup yields CDR1 SGDLS and CDR2 YYNGEE. This CDR3 is built from 16 residues. V was shortened by 4 bases and J by 4 bases, with 19 bases between the two germline ends. The CDR3 loop is CASSPPSGVRADTQYF. In DNA, the CDR3 is TGTGCCAGCAGCCCTCCCTCGGGGGTAAGAGCAGATACGCAGTATTTT.

The rearrangement joins TRBV28 to TRBJ2-7; D gene uncertain. V shed 2 bases and J shed 4 bases, with 3 bases lying between them. This CDR3 has 11 residues. Per the germline V gene, CDR1 is MDHEN and CDR2 is SYDVKM. The chain's CDR3 is CASSLAYEQYF. CDR3 coding DNA: TGTGCCAGCAGTTTAGCATACGAGCAGTACTTC. Filled out from reference TRBV28 and TRBJ2-7, the complete variable domain reads DVKVTQSSRYLVKRTGEKVFLECVQDMDHENMFWYRQDPGLGLRLIYFSYDVKMKEKGDIPEGYSVSREKKERFSLILESASTNQTSMYLCASSLAYEQYFGPGTRLTVT.

The chain carries TRBV4-3 and TRBJ2-1, with a weak D call TRBD2 (6 bases). The CDR3 contains 18 residues. Germline values: CDR1 LGHNA, CDR2 YSLEER. V gave up 4 bases and J gave up 6 bases, with 25 bases separating them. Here the CDR3 reads CASSPTRDSPRLRNEQFF. For the CDR3, the DNA is TGCGCCAGCAGCCCAACGAGGGACTCCCCAAGACTACGCAATGAGCAGTTCTTC.

The chain is built from TRBV7-2 and TRBJ1-2, with D hard to call. Trimming shortened V by 1 base and J by 7 bases, and 16 bases separated the two germline ends. This CDR3 comprises 15 residues. Germline V lookup: CDR1 SGHTA, CDR2 FQGNSA. The CDR3 region is CASSLGVRAQSGYTF. In nucleotides, the CDR3 is TGTGCCAGCAGCTTAGGTGTAAGAGCACAGAGTGGCTACACCTTC.

This clone was seen only once. The chain uses TRBV7-9 and TRBJ1-2, with TRBD1 matching over 9 bases. V dropped 10 bases and J dropped 8; count of bases not matched to a gene: 8. Germline V gives CDR1 SEHNR, CDR2 FQNEAQ (reference sequence). This CDR3 comprises 12 residues. CDR3 amino acids: CATDWDRDGYTF. The CDR3, as DNA: TGTGCCACCGACTGGGACAGGGACGGCTACACCTTC.

This clone was detected a few times. The V and J genes are TRBV5-4 and TRBJ1-4, with 7 positions matching TRBD1. The V segment lost 1 base and the J segment 6 bases; nucleotides outside the gene matches: 6. Germline V gives CDR1 SGHNT, CDR2 YYREEE (reference sequence). The CDR3 contains 15 residues. The CDR3 region is CASSLRQGGHEKLFF. CDR3 DNA sequence: TGTGCCAGCAGCTTGAGACAGGGAGGCCATGAAAAACTGTTTTTT. Combining the CDR3 with reference TRBV5-4 and TRBJ1-4 gives the whole variable domain ETGVTQSPTHLIKTRGQQVTLRCSSQSGHNTVSWYQQALGQGPQFIFQYYREEENGRGNFPPRFSGLQFPNYSSELNVNALELDDSALYLCASSLRQGGHEKLFFGSGTQLSVL.

This clone showed up just once. The chain is built from TRBV5-1 and TRBJ2-7; 7 positions match TRBD1. V was pared by 4 bases and J by 2 bases, with 3 bases of the junction left unmatched. CDR3 size: 13 residues. In germline, CDR1 is SGHRS, CDR2 YFSETQ. CDR3 DNA: TGCGCCAGCAGCGTGGGACAGCCCTACGAGCAGTACTTC. This gives the protein CASSVGQPYEQYF.

The chain couples TRBV7-2 to TRBJ2-7; unclear D gene. The CDR3 is made up of 13 amino acids. Germline loops: CDR1 SGHTA, CDR2 FQGNSA. V was trimmed by 1 base and J by 1 base, leaving 5 bases between them. The CDR3 loop reads CASSLEVSYEQYF. The CDR3 DNA sequence: TGTGCCAGCAGCTTAGAGGTTTCCTACGAGCAGTACTTC.

The CDR3 bases are TGTGCCAGCAGCCCAGGGACCGCTAATGAAAAACTGTTTTTT. Protein sequence: CASSPGTANEKLFF. The V call is TRBV5-4, the J call TRBJ1-4; weak D call: TRBD1 (5 bases). Trimming pared 4 bases from V and 3 bases from J, leaving 10 bases between. The length of the CDR3 is 14 residues. The germline CDR1 and CDR2 sequences are SGHNT and YYREEE (reference sequence). Full variable domain (remainder filled in from reference TRBV5-4 and TRBJ1-4): ETGVTQSPTHLIKTRGQQVTLRCSSQSGHNTVSWYQQALGQGPQFIFQYYREEENGRGNFPPRFSGLQFPNYSSELNVNALELDDSALYLCASSPGTANEKLFFGSGTQLSVL.

This chain links TRBV5-6 with TRBJ2-5; no firm D call. V was pared by 0 bases and J by 1 base, with 4 bases between. The CDR3 totals 13 residues. Germline values: CDR1 SGHDT, CDR2 YYEEEE. The CDR3 region has the DNA TGTGCCAGCAGCTTGGTCGCCCAAGAGACCCAGTACTTC. It yields the protein CASSLVAQETQYF. Based on the CDR3 plus reference TRBV5-6 and TRBJ2-5, the full variable domain is DAGVTQSPTHLIKTRGQQVTLRCSPKSGHDTVSWYQQALGQGPQFIFQYYEEEERQRGNFPDRFSGHQFPNYSSELNVNALLLGDSALYLCASSLVAQETQYFGPGTRLLVL.

This chain joins TRBV5-4 and TRBJ1-2, with no clear D. CDR1 is SGHNT, CDR2 YYREEE, per germline (reference sequence). This CDR3 spans 17 amino acids. Trimming removed 0 bases at V and 0 bases at J, with 15 bases between. CDR3 in DNA: TGTGCCAGCAGCTTGGATTTAACAAATTCAGCTAACTATGGCTACACCTTC. This gives the protein CASSLDLTNSANYGYTF.

The chain couples TRBV6-6 to TRBJ1-1; D call uncertain. From germline, CDR1 is MNHNY and CDR2 SVGAGI (reference sequence). Trimming removed 11 bases at V and 4 bases at J, with 14 bases between. CDR3 size: 12 residues. CDR3: CAVQTETTEAFF. The CDR3 DNA sequence: TGTGCCGTACAAACAGAAACCACTGAAGCTTTCTTT.

The chain links TRBV19 to TRBJ2-3; 9 bases are a match to TRBD2. The germline gives CDR1 LNHDA, CDR2 SQIVND (reference sequence). V shed 3 bases and J 1 base; nucleotides not matched to a gene: 5. The CDR3 contains 16 residues. CDR3 DNA: TGTGCCAGTAGTATGGGACTAGCAAAGGGCACAGATACGCAGTATTTT. Its translation is CASSMGLAKGTDTQYF.

This clone was observed a handful of times. The chain recombines TRBV29-1 with TRBJ2-5; D is perhaps TRBD1 (8 bases). Germline assignment: CDR1 SQVTM and CDR2 ANQGSEA. This CDR3 comprises 12 residues. V lost 7 bases, J lost 5 bases, and 14 bases lay in between. The CDR3 nucleotides are TGCAGCGCAGTACAGGGGGGGGAGACCCAGTACTTC. This sequence encodes CSAVQGGETQYF.

This rearrangement joins TRBV5-1 to TRBJ2-3; the D gene is possibly TRBD2 (6 bases). CDR3 size: 16 residues. From germline, CDR1 is SGHRS and CDR2 YFSETQ. The V and J ends lost 2 bases and 2 bases respectively, with 15 bases between them. DNA for the CDR3: TGCGCCAGCAGCTTATCAGTGGGGGGAAACACAGATACGCAGTATTTT. Its protein is CASSLSVGGNTDTQYF.